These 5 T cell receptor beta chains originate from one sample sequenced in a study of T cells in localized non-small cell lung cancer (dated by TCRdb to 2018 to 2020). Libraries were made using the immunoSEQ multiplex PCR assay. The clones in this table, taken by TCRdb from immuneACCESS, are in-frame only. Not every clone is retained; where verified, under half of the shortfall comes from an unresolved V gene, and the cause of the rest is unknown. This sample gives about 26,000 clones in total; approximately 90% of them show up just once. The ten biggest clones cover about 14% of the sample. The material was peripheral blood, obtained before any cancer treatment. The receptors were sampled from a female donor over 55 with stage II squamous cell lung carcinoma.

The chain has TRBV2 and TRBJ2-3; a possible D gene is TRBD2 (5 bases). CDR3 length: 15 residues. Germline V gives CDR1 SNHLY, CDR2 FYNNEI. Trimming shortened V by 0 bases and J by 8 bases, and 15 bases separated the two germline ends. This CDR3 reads CASSEASLVSGTQYF. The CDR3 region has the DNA TGTGCCAGCAGTGAAGCCTCACTAGTAAGCGGTACGCAGTATTTT.

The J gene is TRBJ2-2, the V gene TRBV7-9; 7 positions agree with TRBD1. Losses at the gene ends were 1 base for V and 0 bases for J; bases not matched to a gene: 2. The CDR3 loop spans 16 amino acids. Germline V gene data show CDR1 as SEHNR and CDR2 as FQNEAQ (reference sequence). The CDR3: CASSLGGTANTGELFF. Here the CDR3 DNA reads TGTGCCAGCAGCTTAGGTGGGACAGCGAACACCGGGGAGCTGTTTTTT.

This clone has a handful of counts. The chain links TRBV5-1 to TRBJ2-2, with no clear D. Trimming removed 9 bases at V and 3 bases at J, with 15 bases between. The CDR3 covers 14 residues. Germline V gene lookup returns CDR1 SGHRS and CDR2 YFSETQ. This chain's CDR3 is CATSSRWDTGELFF. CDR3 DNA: TGCGCCACCTCATCCCGCTGGGACACCGGGGAGCTGTTTTTT.

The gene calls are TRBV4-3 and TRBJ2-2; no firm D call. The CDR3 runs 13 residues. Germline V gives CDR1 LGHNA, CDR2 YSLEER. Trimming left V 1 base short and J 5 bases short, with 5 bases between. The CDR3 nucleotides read TGCGCCAGCAGCCAAGCTAGGACCGGGGAGCTGTTTTTT. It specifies CASSQARTGELFF.

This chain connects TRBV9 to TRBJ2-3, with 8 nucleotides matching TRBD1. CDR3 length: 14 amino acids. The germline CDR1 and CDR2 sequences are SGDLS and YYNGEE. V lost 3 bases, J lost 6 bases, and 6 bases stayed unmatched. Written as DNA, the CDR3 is TGTGCCAGCAGCGGGACAGGGCATTCCGATACGCAGTATTTT. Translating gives CASSGTGHSDTQYF.